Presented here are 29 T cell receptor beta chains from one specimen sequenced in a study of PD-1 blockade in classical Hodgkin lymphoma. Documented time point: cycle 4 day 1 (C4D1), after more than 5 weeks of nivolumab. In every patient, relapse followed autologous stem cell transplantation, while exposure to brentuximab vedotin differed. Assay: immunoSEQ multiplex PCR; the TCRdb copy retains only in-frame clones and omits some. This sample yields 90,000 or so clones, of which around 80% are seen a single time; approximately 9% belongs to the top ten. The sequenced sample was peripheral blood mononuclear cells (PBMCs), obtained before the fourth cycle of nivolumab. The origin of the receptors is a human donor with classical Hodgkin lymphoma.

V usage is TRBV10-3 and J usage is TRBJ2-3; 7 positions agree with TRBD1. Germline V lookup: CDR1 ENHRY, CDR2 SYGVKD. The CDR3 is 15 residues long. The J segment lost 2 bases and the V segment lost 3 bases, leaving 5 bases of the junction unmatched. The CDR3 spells CAISDTGAPTDTQYF. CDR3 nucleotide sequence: TGTGCCATCAGTGATACAGGGGCTCCCACAGATACGCAGTATTTT.

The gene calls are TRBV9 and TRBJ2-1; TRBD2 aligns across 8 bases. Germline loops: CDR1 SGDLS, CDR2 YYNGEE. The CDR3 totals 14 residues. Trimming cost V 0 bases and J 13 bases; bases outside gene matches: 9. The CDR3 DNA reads TGTGCCAGCAGCGTAGCTACGGGGGGGACATTCCAGTTCTTC. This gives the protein CASSVATGGTFQFF.

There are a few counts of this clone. CDR3 in DNA: TGTGCCAGCAGTCAGGGAGGAAACACCATATATTTT. This translates into CASSQGGNTIYF. This chain connects TRBV6-5 to TRBJ1-3, with D possibly being TRBD1 (5 bases). Germline V CDR1 and CDR2: MNHEY, SVGAGI. This CDR3 has 12 residues. The V and J ends lost 5 bases and 4 bases respectively, with 6 bases between them.

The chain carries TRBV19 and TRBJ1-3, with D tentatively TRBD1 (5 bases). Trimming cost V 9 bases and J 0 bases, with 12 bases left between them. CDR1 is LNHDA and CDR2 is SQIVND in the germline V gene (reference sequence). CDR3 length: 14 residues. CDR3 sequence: CASRDSFSGNTIYF. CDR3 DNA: TGTGCCAGCCGAGACAGTTTCTCTGGAAACACCATATATTTT.

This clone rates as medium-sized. The chain's CDR3 is CASSIGGSGQPQHF. As DNA, the CDR3 is TGTGCCAGCAGCATCGGCGGCTCAGGGCAGCCCCAGCATTTT. The chain links TRBV7-2 to TRBJ1-5, with D possibly TRBD1 on 5 matching bases. CDR1 is SGHTA and CDR2 is FQGNSA in the germline V gene. This CDR3 has 14 amino acids. Trimming took off 5 bases at V and 7 bases at J, with 15 bases between the two ends.

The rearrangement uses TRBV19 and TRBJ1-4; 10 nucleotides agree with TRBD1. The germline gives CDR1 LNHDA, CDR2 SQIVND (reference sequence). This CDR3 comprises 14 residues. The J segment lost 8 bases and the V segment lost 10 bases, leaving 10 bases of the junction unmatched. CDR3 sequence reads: CATSPGTGVEKLFF. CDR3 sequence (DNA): TGTGCCACCTCACCGGGGACAGGGGTCGAAAAACTGTTTTTT.

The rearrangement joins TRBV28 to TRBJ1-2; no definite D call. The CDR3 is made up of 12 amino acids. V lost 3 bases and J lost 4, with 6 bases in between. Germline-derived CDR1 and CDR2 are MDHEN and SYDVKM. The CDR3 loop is CASSFGVYGYTF. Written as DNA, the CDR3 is TGTGCCAGCAGTTTCGGCGTCTATGGCTACACCTTC.

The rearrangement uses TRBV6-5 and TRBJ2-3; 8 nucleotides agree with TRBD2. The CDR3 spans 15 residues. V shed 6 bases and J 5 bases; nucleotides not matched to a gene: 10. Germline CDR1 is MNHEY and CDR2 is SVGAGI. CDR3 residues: CASSRGGLVEDTQYF. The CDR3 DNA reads TGTGCCAGCAGCCGCGGGGGACTAGTCGAAGATACGCAGTATTTT.

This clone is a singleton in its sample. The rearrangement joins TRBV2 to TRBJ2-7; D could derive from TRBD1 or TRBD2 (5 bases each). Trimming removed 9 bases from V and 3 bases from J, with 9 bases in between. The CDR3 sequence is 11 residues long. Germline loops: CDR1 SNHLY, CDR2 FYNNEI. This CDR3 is CASGGNYEQYF. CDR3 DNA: TGTGCCAGTGGGGGAAACTACGAGCAGTACTTC.

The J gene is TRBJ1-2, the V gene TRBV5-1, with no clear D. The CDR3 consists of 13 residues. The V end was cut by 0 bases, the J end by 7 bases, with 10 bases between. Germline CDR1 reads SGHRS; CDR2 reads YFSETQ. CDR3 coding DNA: TGCGCCAGCAGCTTGGACAGCGGTGGTGGCTACACCTTC. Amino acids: CASSLDSGGGYTF. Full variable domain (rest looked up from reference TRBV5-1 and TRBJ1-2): KAGVTQTPRYLIKTRGQQVTLSCSPISGHRSVSWYQQTPGQGLQFLFEYFSETQRNKGNFPGRFSGRQFSNSRSEMNVSTLELGDSALYLCASSLDSGGGYTFGSGTRLTVV.

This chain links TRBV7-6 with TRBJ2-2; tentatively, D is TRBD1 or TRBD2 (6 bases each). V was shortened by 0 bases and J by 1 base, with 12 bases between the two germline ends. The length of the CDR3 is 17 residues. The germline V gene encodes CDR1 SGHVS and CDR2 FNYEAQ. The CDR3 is CASSLAPGAGNTGELFF. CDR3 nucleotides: TGTGCCAGCAGCTTAGCCCCGGGGGCGGGGAACACCGGGGAGCTGTTTTTT.

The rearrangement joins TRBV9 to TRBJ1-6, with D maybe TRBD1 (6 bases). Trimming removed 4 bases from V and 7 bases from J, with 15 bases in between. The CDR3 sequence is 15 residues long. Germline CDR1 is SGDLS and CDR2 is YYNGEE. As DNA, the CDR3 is TGTGCCAGCAGCCCTAGAGGAGGGGGGAATTCACCCCTCCACTTT. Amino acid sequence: CASSPRGGGNSPLHF.

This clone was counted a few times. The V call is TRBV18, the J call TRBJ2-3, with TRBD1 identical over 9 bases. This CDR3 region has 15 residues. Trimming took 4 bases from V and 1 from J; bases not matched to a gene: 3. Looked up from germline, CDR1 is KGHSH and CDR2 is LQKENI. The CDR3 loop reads CASSRRTGGTDTQYF. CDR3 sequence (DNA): TGTGCCAGCTCACGCCGGACAGGGGGCACAGATACGCAGTATTTT.

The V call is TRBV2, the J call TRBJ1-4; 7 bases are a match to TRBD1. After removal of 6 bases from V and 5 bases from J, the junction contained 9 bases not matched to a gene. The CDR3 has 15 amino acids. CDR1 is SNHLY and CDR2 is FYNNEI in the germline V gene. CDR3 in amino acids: CASSPGQAMNEKLFF. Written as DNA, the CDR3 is TGTGCCAGCAGCCCCGGACAGGCAATGAATGAAAAACTGTTTTTT. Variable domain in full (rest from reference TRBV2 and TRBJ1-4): EPEVTQTPSHQVTQMGQEVILRCVPISNHLYFYWYRQILGQKVEFLVSFYNNEISEKSEIFDDQFSVERPDGSNFTLKIRSTKLEDSAMYFCASSPGQAMNEKLFFGSGTQLSVL.

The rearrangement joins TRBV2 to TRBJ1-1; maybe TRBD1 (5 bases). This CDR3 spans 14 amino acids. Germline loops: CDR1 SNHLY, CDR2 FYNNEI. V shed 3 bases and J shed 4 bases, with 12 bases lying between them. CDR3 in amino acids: CASSERARATEAFF. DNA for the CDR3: TGTGCCAGCAGTGAGAGGGCCAGGGCCACTGAAGCTTTCTTT.

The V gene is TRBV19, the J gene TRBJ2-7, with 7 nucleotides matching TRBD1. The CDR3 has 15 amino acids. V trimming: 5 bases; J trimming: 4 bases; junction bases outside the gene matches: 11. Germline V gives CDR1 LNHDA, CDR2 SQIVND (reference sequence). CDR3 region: CASSDREGRGYEQYF. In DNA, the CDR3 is TGTGCCAGTAGTGACAGGGAAGGGAGAGGTTACGAGCAGTACTTC.

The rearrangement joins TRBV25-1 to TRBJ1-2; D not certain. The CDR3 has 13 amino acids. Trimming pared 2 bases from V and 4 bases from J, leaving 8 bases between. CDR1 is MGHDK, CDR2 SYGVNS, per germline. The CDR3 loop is CASSERAFYGYTF. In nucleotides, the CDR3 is TGTGCCAGCAGTGAAAGGGCTTTCTATGGCTACACCTTC.

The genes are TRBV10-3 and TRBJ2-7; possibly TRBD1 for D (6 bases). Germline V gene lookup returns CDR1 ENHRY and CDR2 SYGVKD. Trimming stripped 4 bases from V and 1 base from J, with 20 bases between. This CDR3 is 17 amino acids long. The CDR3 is CAISGGPATGNSYEQYF. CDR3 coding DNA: TGTGCCATCAGTGGTGGACCTGCTACAGGGAATTCCTACGAGCAGTACTTC.

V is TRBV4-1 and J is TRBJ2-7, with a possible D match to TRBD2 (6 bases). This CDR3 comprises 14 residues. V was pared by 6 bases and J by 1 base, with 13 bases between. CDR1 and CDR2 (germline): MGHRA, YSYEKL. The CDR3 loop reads CASSHSRGSYEQYF. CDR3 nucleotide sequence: TGCGCCAGCAGTCACTCCCGGGGGTCCTACGAGCAGTACTTC.

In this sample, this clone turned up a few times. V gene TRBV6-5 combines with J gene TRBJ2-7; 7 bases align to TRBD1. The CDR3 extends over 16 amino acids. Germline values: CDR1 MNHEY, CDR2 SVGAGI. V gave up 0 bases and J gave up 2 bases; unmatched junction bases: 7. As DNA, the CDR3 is TGTGCCAGCAGTTACTCGAAGGGGACAGCCGCCTACGAGCAGTACTTC. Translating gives CASSYSKGTAAYEQYF.

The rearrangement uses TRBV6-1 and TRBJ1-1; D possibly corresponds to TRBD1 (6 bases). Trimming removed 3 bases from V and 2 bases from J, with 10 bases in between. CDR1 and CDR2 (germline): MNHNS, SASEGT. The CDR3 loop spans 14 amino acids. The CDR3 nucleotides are TGTGCCAGCAGTGATTACAGGGACAACACTGAAGCTTTCTTT. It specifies CASSDYRDNTEAFF.

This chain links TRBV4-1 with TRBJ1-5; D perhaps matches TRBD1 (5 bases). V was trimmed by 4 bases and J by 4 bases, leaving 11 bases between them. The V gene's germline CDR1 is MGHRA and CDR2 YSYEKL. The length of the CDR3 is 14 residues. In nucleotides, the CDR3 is TGCGCCAGCAGCCCTCAGGGAGGGAATCAGCCCCAGCATTTT. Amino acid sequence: CASSPQGGNQPQHF.

The CDR3 is CASSEISGPSRSYEQYF. The DNA for the CDR3 is TGTGCCAGCAGTGAAATTAGCGGGCCCTCCCGGTCCTACGAGCAGTACTTC. This chain uses TRBV6-1 with TRBJ2-7; 7 nucleotides align to TRBD2. CDR1 MNHNS and CDR2 SASEGT come from the germline V gene. Germline trimming cut 2 bases from V and 1 base from J; bases unmatched to any gene: 11. The CDR3 is made up of 17 amino acids.

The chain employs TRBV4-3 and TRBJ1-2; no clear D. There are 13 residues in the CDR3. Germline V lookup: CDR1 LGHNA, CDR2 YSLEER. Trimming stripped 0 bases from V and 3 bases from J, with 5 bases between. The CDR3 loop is CASSQDEYYGYTF. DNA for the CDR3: TGCGCCAGCAGCCAAGATGAATACTATGGCTACACCTTC.

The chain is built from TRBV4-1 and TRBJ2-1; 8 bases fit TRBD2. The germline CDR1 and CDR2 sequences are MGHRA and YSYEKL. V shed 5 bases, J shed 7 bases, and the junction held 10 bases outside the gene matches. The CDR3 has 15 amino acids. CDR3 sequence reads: CASSSSGSSVNEQFF. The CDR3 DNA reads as TGCGCCAGCAGCTCCAGCGGGAGTAGCGTTAATGAGCAGTTCTTC.

The CDR3 loop reads CASSSDTFSYEQYF. The CDR3 DNA sequence: TGTGCCAGCAGTTCCGACACGTTCTCCTACGAGCAGTACTTC. V and J are TRBV6-6 and TRBJ2-7; D is undetermined. The CDR3 has 14 residues. Germline V lookup: CDR1 MNHNY, CDR2 SVGAGI (reference sequence). V shed 4 bases and J shed 0 bases, with 10 bases lying between them.

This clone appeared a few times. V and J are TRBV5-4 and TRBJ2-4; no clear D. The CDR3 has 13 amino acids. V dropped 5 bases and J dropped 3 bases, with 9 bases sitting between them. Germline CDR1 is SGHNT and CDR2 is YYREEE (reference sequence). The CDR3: CASSPPGKNIQYF. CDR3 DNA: TGTGCCAGCAGTCCTCCGGGCAAAAACATTCAGTACTTC.

This CDR3 reads CASSPGSGRGTEQFF. The CDR3 nucleotides are TGTGCCAGCAGCCCGGGAAGCGGGAGGGGCACTGAGCAGTTCTTC. This rearrangement joins TRBV7-3 to TRBJ2-1; 10 bases agree with TRBD2. CDR3 size: 15 residues. The germline V gene encodes CDR1 SGHTA and CDR2 FQGTGA. V dropped 5 bases and J dropped 9; count of bases not matched to a gene: 10.

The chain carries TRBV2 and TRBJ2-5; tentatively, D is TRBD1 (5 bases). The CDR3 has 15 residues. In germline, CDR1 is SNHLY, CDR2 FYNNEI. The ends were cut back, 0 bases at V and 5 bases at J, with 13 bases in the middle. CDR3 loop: CASSEALGLGETQYF. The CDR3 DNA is TGTGCCAGCAGTGAAGCCTTGGGGCTGGGGGAGACCCAGTACTTC.